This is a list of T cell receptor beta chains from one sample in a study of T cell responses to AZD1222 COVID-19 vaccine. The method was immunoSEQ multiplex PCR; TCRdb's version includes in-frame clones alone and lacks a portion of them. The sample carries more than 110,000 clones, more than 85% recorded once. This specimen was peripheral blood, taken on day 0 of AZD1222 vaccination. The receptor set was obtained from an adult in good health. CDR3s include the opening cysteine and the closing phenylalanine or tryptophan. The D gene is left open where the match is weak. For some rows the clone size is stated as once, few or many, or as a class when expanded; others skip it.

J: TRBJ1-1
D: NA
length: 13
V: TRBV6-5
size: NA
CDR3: CASRPTGTSEAFF
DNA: TGTGCCAGTAGACCAACAGGGACATCTGAAGCTTTCTTT

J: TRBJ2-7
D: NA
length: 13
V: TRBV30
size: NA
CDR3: CAWSFGAGYEQYF
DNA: TGTGCCTGGAGTTTTGGGGCGGGCTACGAGCAGTACTTC

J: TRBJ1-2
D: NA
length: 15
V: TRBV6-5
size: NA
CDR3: CASSFGDRANYGYTF
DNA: TGTGCCAGCAGTTTCGGGGACCGCGCTAACTATGGCTACACCTTC

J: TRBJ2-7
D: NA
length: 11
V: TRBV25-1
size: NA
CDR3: CASSESYEQYF
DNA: TGTGCCAGCAGTGAATCCTACGAGCAGTACTTC

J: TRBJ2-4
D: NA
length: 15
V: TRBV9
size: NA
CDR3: CASSVGGAAVNIQYF
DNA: TGTGCCAGCAGCGTAGGCGGGGCTGCGGTAAACATTCAGTACTTC

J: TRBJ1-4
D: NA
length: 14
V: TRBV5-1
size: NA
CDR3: CASSPDSRGEKLFF
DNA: TGCGCCAGCAGCCCGGACAGTAGGGGGGAAAAACTGTTTTTT

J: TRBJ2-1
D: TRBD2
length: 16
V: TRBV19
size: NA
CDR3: CASSIFAGATYNEQFF
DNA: TGTGCCAGTAGTATTTTCGCGGGAGCGACCTACAATGAGCAGTTCTTC

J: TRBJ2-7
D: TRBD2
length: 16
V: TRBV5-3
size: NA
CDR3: CARSPAECGRRHEQYF
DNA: TGTGCCAGAAGCCCGGCGGAGTGCGGGAGACGCCACGAGCAGTACTTC

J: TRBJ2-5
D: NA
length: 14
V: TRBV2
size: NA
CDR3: CASSRRTGQETQYF
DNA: TGTGCCAGCAGTAGACGGACGGGCCAAGAGACCCAGTACTTC

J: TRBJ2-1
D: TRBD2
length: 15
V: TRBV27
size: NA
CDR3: CASSSLAELRNEQFF
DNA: TGTGCCAGCAGTTCCCTAGCGGAGCTGAGGAATGAGCAGTTCTTC

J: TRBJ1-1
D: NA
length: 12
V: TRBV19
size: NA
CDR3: CASSELGAEAFF
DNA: TGTGCCAGTAGTGAACTGGGGGCTGAAGCTTTCTTT

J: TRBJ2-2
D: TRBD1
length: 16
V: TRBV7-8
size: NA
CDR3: CASSLNGQGASGELFF
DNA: TGTGCCAGCAGCTTAAACGGACAGGGGGCATCAGGGGAGCTGTTTTTT

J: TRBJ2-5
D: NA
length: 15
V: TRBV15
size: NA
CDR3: CATSPRLGPQETQYF
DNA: TGTGCCACCAGCCCCCGACTAGGACCCCAAGAGACCCAGTACTTC

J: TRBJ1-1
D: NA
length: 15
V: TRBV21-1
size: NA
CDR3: CASSKGVRDPTEAFF
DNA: TGTGCCAGCAGCAAAGGAGTGAGGGACCCCACTGAAGCTTTCTTT

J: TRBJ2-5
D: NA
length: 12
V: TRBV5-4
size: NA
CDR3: CASSFPGETQYF
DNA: TGTGCCAGCAGCTTCCCGGGAGAGACCCAGTACTTC

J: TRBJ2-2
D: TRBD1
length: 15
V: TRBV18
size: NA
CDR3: CASSRRTGDTGELFF
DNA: TGTGCCAGCTCACGACGGACAGGGGACACCGGGGAGCTGTTTTTT

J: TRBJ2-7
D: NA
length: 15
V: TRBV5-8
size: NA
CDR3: CASSPQDHLSYEQYF
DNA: TGTGCCAGCAGCCCCCAGGACCATCTATCCTACGAGCAGTACTTC

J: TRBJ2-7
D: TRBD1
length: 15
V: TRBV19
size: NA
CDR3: CASSSGQAESYEQYF
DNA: TGTGCCAGTAGTAGTGGACAGGCCGAATCCTACGAGCAGTACTTC

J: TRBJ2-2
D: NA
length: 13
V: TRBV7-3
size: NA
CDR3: CASSSVGRGELFF
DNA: TGTGCCAGCAGCTCAGTAGGTCGCGGGGAGCTGTTTTTT

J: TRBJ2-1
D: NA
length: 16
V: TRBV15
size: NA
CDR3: CATSIGGPGTGNEQFF
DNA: TGTGCCACCAGCATCGGAGGGCCTGGGACGGGCAATGAGCAGTTCTTC

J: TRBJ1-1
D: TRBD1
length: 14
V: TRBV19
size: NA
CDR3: CASSWGQRNTEAFF
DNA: TGTGCCAGTAGCTGGGGACAGAGAAACACTGAAGCTTTCTTT

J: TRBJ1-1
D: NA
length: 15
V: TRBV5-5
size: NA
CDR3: CASSPMGGRGTEAFF
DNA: TGTGCCAGCAGCCCCATGGGGGGGCGCGGAACTGAAGCTTTCTTT

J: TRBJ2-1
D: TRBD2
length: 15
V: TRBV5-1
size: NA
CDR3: CASSLTSGIWGEQFF
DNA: TGCGCCAGCAGCTTGACTAGCGGGATTTGGGGTGAGCAGTTCTTC

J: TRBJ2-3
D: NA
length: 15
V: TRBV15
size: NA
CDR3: CATSRELWGTDTQYF
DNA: TGTGCCACCAGCAGGGAGTTATGGGGCACAGATACGCAGTATTTT

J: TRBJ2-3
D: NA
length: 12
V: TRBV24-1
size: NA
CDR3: CATSDDLWGQYF
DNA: TGTGCCACCAGTGATGATTTGTGGGGGCAGTATTTT

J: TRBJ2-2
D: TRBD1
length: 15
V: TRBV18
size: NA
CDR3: CASSPPTGVHGELFF
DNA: TGTGCCAGCTCACCACCAACAGGGGTACACGGGGAGCTGTTTTTT

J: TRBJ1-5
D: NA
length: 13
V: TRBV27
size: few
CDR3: CASRRTNNQPQHF
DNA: TGTGCCAGCAGGAGGACAAACAATCAGCCCCAGCATTTT

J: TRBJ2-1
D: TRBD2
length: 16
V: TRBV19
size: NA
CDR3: CASSPPSSGEMHEQFF
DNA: TGTGCCAGTAGTCCCCCTTCTAGCGGGGAAATGCATGAGCAGTTCTTC

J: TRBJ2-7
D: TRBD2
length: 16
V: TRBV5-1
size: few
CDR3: CASSLGPGTSGYEQYF
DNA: TGCGCCAGCAGCTTGGGACCCGGGACTAGCGGCTACGAGCAGTACTTC

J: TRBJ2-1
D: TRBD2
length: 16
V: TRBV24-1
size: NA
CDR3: CATSPSGRESYNEQFF
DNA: TGTGCCACCAGCCCTAGCGGGAGAGAATCCTACAATGAGCAGTTCTTC

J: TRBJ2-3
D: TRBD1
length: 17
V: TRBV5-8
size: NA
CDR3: CASSDRDRAFGTDTQYF
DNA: TGTGCCAGCAGCGATAGGGACAGGGCTTTCGGGACAGATACGCAGTATTTT

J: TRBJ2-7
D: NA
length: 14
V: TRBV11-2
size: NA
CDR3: CASSLVRDTYEQYF
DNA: TGTGCCAGCAGCTTAGTCAGGGATACCTACGAGCAGTACTTC

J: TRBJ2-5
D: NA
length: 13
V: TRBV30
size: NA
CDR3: CAWSVSAGETQYF
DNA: TGTGCCTGGAGTGTATCGGCAGGGGAGACCCAGTACTTC

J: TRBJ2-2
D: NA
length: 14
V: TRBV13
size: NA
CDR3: CASSLGLSPGELFF
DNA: TGTGCCAGCAGCTTAGGCCTGTCCCCCGGGGAGCTGTTTTTT

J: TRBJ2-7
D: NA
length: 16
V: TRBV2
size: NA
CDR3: CASSVGSGGISYEQYF
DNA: TGTGCCAGCAGTGTGGGGTCTGGCGGTATCTCCTACGAGCAGTACTTC